This is a list of T cell receptor beta chains from one sample in a study of cytomegalovirus exposure and HLA in healthy donors. Profiling relied on immunoSEQ multiplex PCR, and the TCRdb table lists in-frame clones only, not all of them. Here the sample spans about 150,000 clones, more than 70% being singletons. Sequencing was performed on PBMCs. The source is a man younger than 30 in good health and CMV-seropositive. Both conserved end residues are part of each CDR3. Fields, in order: D gene, V gene, J gene, clone size, CDR3 DNA, CDR3 protein. A D gene is named only where the DNA matches it firmly. Some rows mark clone size as missing; the rest say once, few, many or name a class of expanded clone.

D gene: -
V gene: TRBV7-9
J gene: TRBJ2-3
clone size: -
CDR3 DNA: TGTGCCAGCAGCTTAGACTACGGAACAGATACGCAGTATTTT
CDR3 protein: CASSLDYGTDTQYF

D gene: -
V gene: TRBV18
J gene: TRBJ1-1
clone size: -
CDR3 DNA: TGTGCCAGCCGAGGAGAATCGAACACTGAAGCTTTCTTT
CDR3 protein: CASRGESNTEAFF

D gene: TRBD2
V gene: TRBV5-4
J gene: TRBJ2-1
clone size: -
CDR3 DNA: TGTGCCAGCACTAATAGTCGGAGCGGGAGTGGGAATGAGCAGTTCTTC
CDR3 protein: CASTNSRSGSGNEQFF

D gene: TRBD2
V gene: TRBV10-1
J gene: TRBJ2-2
clone size: -
CDR3 DNA: TGCGCCAGCAGTGCGCGGGAGCGGTACGGGGAGCTGTTTTTT
CDR3 protein: CASSARERYGELFF

D gene: -
V gene: TRBV9
J gene: TRBJ2-2
clone size: -
CDR3 DNA: TGTGCCAGCAGCCCCCAGGGGTACACCGGGGAGCTGTTTTTT
CDR3 protein: CASSPQGYTGELFF

D gene: -
V gene: TRBV10-3
J gene: TRBJ2-3
clone size: -
CDR3 DNA: TGTGCCATCAGTGACGGCGGACACACAGATACGCAGTATTTT
CDR3 protein: CAISDGGHTDTQYF

D gene: -
V gene: TRBV21-1
J gene: TRBJ1-6
clone size: -
CDR3 DNA: TGTGCCAGCAGCAAAGGGGGATGGGACAGGGGTAATTCACCCCTCCACTTT
CDR3 protein: CASSKGGWDRGNSPLHF

D gene: TRBD1
V gene: TRBV7-8
J gene: TRBJ2-7
clone size: -
CDR3 DNA: TGTGCCAGCAGCCGACAGGGGATCTCAGCTGGCGAGCAGTACTTC
CDR3 protein: CASSRQGISAGEQYF

D gene: TRBD1
V gene: TRBV30
J gene: TRBJ1-2
clone size: -
CDR3 DNA: TGTGCCTGTCTGGGACAGGGGGTCGGTGGCTACACCTTC
CDR3 protein: CACLGQGVGGYTF

D gene: -
V gene: TRBV13
J gene: TRBJ2-5
clone size: once
CDR3 DNA: TGTGCCAGCAGCTTACAACTGATAGGAGAGCAGAACCAAGAGACCCAGTACTTC
CDR3 protein: CASSLQLIGEQNQETQYF

D gene: -
V gene: TRBV28
J gene: TRBJ2-1
clone size: few
CDR3 DNA: TGTGCCAGCAGCTCTAGATGGGGAGGCCCCTCCTACAATGAGCAGTTCTTC
CDR3 protein: CASSSRWGGPSYNEQFF

D gene: TRBD2
V gene: TRBV7-3
J gene: TRBJ2-1
clone size: -
CDR3 DNA: TGTGCCAGCAGCTTCCGACTAGCGGGAGTTGAAGAGCAGTTCTTC
CDR3 protein: CASSFRLAGVEEQFF

D gene: -
V gene: TRBV5-6
J gene: TRBJ1-5
clone size: -
CDR3 DNA: TGTGCCAGCAGCTTGGGGGGGGGTGTCCCCAGGAAGACCCAGCATTTT
CDR3 protein: CASSLGGGVPRKTQHF

D gene: -
V gene: TRBV5-4
J gene: TRBJ2-5
clone size: -
CDR3 DNA: TGTGCCAGCAGCGACTCGGGATTCTGGGGAGGAAAGACCCAGTACTTC
CDR3 protein: CASSDSGFWGGKTQYF

D gene: -
V gene: TRBV15
J gene: TRBJ2-1
clone size: -
CDR3 DNA: TGTGCCACCAGCAGAGAGGGAGTAGGTGAGCAGTTCTTC
CDR3 protein: CATSREGVGEQFF

D gene: -
V gene: TRBV18
J gene: TRBJ1-4
clone size: -
CDR3 DNA: TGTGCCAGCTCAGAGGGTTCAACTAATGAAAAACTGTTTTTT
CDR3 protein: CASSEGSTNEKLFF

D gene: -
V gene: TRBV7-9
J gene: TRBJ1-1
clone size: -
CDR3 DNA: TGTGCCAGCAGCTACCCTCGGGGTAGTAGGACTGAAGCTTTCTTT
CDR3 protein: CASSYPRGSRTEAFF

D gene: -
V gene: TRBV5-1
J gene: TRBJ2-4
clone size: -
CDR3 DNA: TGCGCCAGCAGCTTTGCCGGGGGTGGAAACACTCAGTACTTC
CDR3 protein: CASSFAGGGNTQYF

D gene: -
V gene: TRBV29-1
J gene: TRBJ1-5
clone size: -
CDR3 DNA: TGCAGCGTTGTCTATGGGGGGTTAAGCAATCAGCCCCAGCATTTT
CDR3 protein: CSVVYGGLSNQPQHF

D gene: TRBD1
V gene: TRBV2
J gene: TRBJ1-2
clone size: -
CDR3 DNA: TGTGCCAGCACGCCGTCACAGGGGAGATATGGCTACACCTTC
CDR3 protein: CASTPSQGRYGYTF

D gene: TRBD1
V gene: TRBV7-2
J gene: TRBJ1-3
clone size: few
CDR3 DNA: TGTGCCAGCAGCAACAACTACGGGACAGCTGGAAACACCATATATTTT
CDR3 protein: CASSNNYGTAGNTIYF

D gene: -
V gene: TRBV11-2
J gene: TRBJ1-5
clone size: -
CDR3 DNA: TGTGCCAGCAGCTCCGGTAGTCGGCAGCCCCAGCATTTT
CDR3 protein: CASSSGSRQPQHF

D gene: TRBD2
V gene: TRBV6-1
J gene: TRBJ2-3
clone size: -
CDR3 DNA: TGTGCCAGCATGCGGACTAGCGGGATCACAGATACGCAGTATTTT
CDR3 protein: CASMRTSGITDTQYF

D gene: -
V gene: TRBV9
J gene: TRBJ2-2
clone size: -
CDR3 DNA: TGTGCCAGCAGCGTAGGTGCGGGCCCCCTAGGAGGGGACGGGGGGGAGCTGTTTTTT
CDR3 protein: CASSVGAGPLGGDGGELFF

D gene: -
V gene: TRBV4-1
J gene: TRBJ2-3
clone size: -
CDR3 DNA: TGCGCCAGCAGCCCAACAGGGTCAGATACGCAGTATTTT
CDR3 protein: CASSPTGSDTQYF

D gene: -
V gene: TRBV9
J gene: TRBJ2-1
clone size: -
CDR3 DNA: TGTGCCAGCAGCGCACTTCCGGTTAGGACTTTGGGAAATGAGCAGTTCTTC
CDR3 protein: CASSALPVRTLGNEQFF

D gene: TRBD2
V gene: TRBV6-1
J gene: TRBJ2-7
clone size: -
CDR3 DNA: TGTGCCAGCAGTGCTGCCGGGACTAGCGGGAACGAGCAGTACTTC
CDR3 protein: CASSAAGTSGNEQYF

D gene: TRBD2
V gene: TRBV5-4
J gene: TRBJ2-1
clone size: -
CDR3 DNA: TGTGCCAGCAGCTCGATCCCCGGGACTACTTACAATGAGCAGTTCTTC
CDR3 protein: CASSSIPGTTYNEQFF

D gene: -
V gene: TRBV19
J gene: TRBJ2-1
clone size: -
CDR3 DNA: TGTGCCAGTAGTATGTCTAGGGCCCCGAGGGATGAGCAGTTCTTC
CDR3 protein: CASSMSRAPRDEQFF

D gene: -
V gene: TRBV27
J gene: TRBJ1-1
clone size: once
CDR3 DNA: TGTGCCAGCAGTTCCGGGTTCAACACTGAAGCTTTCTTT
CDR3 protein: CASSSGFNTEAFF

D gene: -
V gene: TRBV28
J gene: TRBJ1-1
clone size: -
CDR3 DNA: TGTGCCAGCAGTACACGCGCGGGCTCTTACACTGAAGCTTTCTTT
CDR3 protein: CASSTRAGSYTEAFF